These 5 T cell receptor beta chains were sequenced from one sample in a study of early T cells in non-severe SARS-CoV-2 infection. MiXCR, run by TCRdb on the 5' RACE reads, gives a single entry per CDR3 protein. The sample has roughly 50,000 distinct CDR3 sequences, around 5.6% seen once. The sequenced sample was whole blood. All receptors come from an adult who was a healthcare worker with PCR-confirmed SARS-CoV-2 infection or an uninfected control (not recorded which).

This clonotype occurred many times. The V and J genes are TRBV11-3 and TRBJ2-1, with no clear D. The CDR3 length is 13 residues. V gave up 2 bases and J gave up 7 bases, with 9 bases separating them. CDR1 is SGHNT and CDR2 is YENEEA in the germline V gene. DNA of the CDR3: TGTGCCAGCAGCTTAATGATGGGGAATGAGCAGTTCTTC. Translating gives CASSLMMGNEQFF.

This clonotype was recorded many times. This CDR3 reads CASSLREGRSPLHF. CDR3 nucleotide sequence: TGTGCCAGCAGCTTAAGGGAGGGGCGGTCACCCCTCCACTTT. The gene calls are TRBV7-2 and TRBJ1-6, with D maybe TRBD1 (5 bases). Trimming pared 2 bases from V and 10 bases from J, leaving 12 bases between. Germline CDR1 SGHTA, CDR2 FQGNSA. This CDR3 region has 14 residues. The variable domain in full, with the rest retrieved from reference TRBV7-2 and TRBJ1-6, is GAGVSQSPSNKVTEKGKDVELRCDPISGHTALYWYRQSLGQGLEFLIYFQGNSAPDKSGLPSDRFSAERTGGSVSTLTIQRTQQEDSAVYLCASSLREGRSPLHFGNGTRLTVT.

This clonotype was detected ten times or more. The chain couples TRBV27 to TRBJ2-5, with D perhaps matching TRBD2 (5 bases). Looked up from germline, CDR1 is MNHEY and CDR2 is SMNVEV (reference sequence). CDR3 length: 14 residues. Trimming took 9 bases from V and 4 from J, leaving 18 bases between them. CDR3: CARIRRGWGETQYF. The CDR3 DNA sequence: TGTGCCAGAATTCGCCGAGGGTGGGGAGAGACCCAGTACTTC.

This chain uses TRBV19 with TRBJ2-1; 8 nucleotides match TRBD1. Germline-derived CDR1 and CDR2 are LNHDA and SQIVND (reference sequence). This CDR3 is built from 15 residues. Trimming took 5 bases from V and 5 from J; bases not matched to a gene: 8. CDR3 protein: CASSLRTGFDNEQFF. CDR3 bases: TGTGCCAGTAGTCTCCGGACAGGGTTTGACAATGAGCAGTTCTTC.

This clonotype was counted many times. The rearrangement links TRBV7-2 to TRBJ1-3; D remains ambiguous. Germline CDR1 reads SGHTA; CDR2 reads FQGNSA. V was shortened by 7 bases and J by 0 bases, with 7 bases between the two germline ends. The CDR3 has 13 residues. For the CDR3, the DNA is TGTGCCAGCAAGAACCCCTCTGGAAACACCATATATTTT. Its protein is CASKNPSGNTIYF. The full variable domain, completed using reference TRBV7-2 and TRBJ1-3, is GAGVSQSPSNKVTEKGKDVELRCDPISGHTALYWYRQSLGQGLEFLIYFQGNSAPDKSGLPSDRFSAERTGGSVSTLTIQRTQQEDSAVYLCASKNPSGNTIYFGEGSWLTVV.